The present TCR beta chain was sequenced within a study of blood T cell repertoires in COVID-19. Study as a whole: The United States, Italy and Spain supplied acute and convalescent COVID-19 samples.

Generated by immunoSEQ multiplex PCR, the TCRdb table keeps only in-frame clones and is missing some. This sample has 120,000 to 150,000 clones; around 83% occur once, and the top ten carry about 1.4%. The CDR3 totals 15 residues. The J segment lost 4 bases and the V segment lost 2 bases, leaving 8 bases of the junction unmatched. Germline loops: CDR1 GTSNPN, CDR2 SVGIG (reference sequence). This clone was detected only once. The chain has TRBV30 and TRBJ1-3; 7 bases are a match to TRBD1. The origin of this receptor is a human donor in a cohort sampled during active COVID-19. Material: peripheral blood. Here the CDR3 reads CAWSTDRAGGNTIYF. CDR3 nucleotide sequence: TGTGCCTGGAGTACAGACAGGGCGGGAGGAAACACCATATATTTT.